Sequencing of this T cell receptor beta chain was carried out in a study of beta chain features in type 1 diabetes. This clone was counted only a few times. Every isolated RNA sample was fully reverse transcribed, so sequencing captured expressed TCRB transcripts. Sequenced by immunoSEQ multiplex PCR; TCRdb stores in-frame clones only, minus some. The repertoire holds around 150,000 clones, 6.5% to 8.5% seen once, with more than 1.1% in the top ten. The CDR3 contains 18 residues. Germline CDR1 and CDR2: SGHVS and FQNEAQ. J lost 6 bases, V lost 8 bases, and 18 bases had no gene match. The receptor was isolated from a woman in her 30s in good health. Sample: central memory CD4+ T cells from blood. The rearrangement joins TRBV7-8 to TRBJ2-3; 12 bases map to TRBD2. The CDR3 nucleotides read TGTGCCAGCGGCCGCGCTAGCGGGAGGGCCCCGTTTTTGGATACGCAGTATTTT. Protein product: CASGRASGRAPFLDTQYF.